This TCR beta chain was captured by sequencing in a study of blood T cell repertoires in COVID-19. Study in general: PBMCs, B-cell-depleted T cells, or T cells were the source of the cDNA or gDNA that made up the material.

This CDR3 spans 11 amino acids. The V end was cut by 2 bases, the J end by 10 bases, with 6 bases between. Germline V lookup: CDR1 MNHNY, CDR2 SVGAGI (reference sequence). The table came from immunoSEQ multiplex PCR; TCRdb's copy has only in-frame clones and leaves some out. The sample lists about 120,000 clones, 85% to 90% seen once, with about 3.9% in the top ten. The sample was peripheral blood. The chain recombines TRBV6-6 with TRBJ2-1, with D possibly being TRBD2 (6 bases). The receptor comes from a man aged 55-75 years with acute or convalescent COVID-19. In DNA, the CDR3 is TGTGCCAGCAGTTACGCGGGAGAGCAGTTCTTC. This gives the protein CASSYAGEQFF.